Below are 12 T cell receptor beta chains sequenced from a single sample in a study of blood T cell repertoires in COVID-19. Assay used: immunoSEQ multiplex PCR; TCRdb lists only in-frame clones, some missing. Among roughly 100,000 clones, over 65% were seen once, and the ten largest hold around 11%. Source material: peripheral blood. Every receptor here comes from a human donor in a cohort sampled during active COVID-19.

The V gene is TRBV15, the J gene TRBJ1-6; D is undetermined. Germline CDR1 and CDR2: LNHNV and YYDKDF (reference sequence). CDR3 size: 14 residues. V shed 0 bases and J shed 6 bases, with 6 bases lying between them. As DNA, the CDR3 is TGTGCCACCAGCAGAGATTCGGGTAATTCACCCCTCCACTTT. Amino acid sequence: CATSRDSGNSPLHF.

There are a few counts of this clone. This rearrangement joins TRBV11-2 to TRBJ2-5; D not resolved. Trimming stripped 4 bases from V and 6 bases from J, with 12 bases between. CDR3 length: 13 amino acids. CDR1 is SGHAT, CDR2 FQNNGV, per germline. The CDR3 is CASSYPEAQTQYF. The DNA of the CDR3 is TGTGCCAGCAGCTACCCCGAGGCGCAGACCCAGTACTTC.

The CDR3 is CASRLRTEFYEQYF. DNA for the CDR3: TGTGCCAGCAGATTAAGGACAGAATTCTACGAGCAGTACTTC. The rearrangement uses TRBV6-5 and TRBJ2-7, with D perhaps TRBD1 (6 bases). Trimming cost V 6 bases and J 3 bases, with 15 bases left between them. The CDR3 sequence is 14 residues long. Germline V gene data show CDR1 as MNHEY and CDR2 as SVGAGI.

The V gene is TRBV19, the J gene TRBJ1-5; tentatively, D is TRBD1 (6 bases). The germline gives CDR1 LNHDA, CDR2 SQIVND (reference sequence). This CDR3 contains 16 residues. With 3 bases removed from V and 2 bases from J, the gap between germline ends came to 14 bases. The CDR3 reads CASSIAGGRGNQPQHF. As DNA, the CDR3 is TGTGCCAGTAGTATCGCGGGGGGCAGGGGCAATCAGCCCCAGCATTTT. The full variable domain, in which reference TRBV19 and TRBJ1-5 provide the parts outside the CDR3, is DGGITQSPKYLFRKEGQNVTLSCEQNLNHDAMYWYRQDPGQGLRLIYYSQIVNDFQKGDIAEGYSVSREKKESFPLTVTSAQKNPTAFYLCASSIAGGRGNQPQHFGDGTRLSIL.

V usage is TRBV5-1 and J usage is TRBJ2-4; a possible D gene is TRBD1 (5 bases). The CDR3 is 17 amino acids. The germline gives CDR1 SGHRS, CDR2 YFSETQ. V lost 0 bases, J lost 3 bases, and 16 bases lay in between. CDR3: CASSLGAGPLGKNIQYF. The DNA of the CDR3 is TGCGCCAGCAGCTTGGGGGCAGGGCCGCTGGGCAAAAACATTCAGTACTTC.

This clone was detected a few times. This rearrangement joins TRBV10-1 to TRBJ1-1; TRBD1 is a possible D gene (6 bases). Trimming removed 6 bases at V and 4 bases at J, with 15 bases between. The CDR3 is made up of 14 amino acids. Germline V gene lookup returns CDR1 WNHNN and CDR2 SYGVQD (reference sequence). The CDR3 nucleotides read TGCGCCAGCAGACCCACAGGGAAGGGCACTGAAGCTTTCTTT. It translates to CASRPTGKGTEAFF.

The chain carries TRBV3-1 (or the pseudogene TRBV3-2) and TRBJ2-5; 11 bases line up with TRBD2. V shed 4 bases and J 5 bases; nucleotides not matched to a gene: 6. Germline V gene sequence: CDR1 LGHDT, CDR2 YNNKEL (reference sequence). The CDR3 has 15 amino acids. In DNA form, the CDR3 reads TGTGCCAGCAGCCCCCGACTAGCGGGGCTGGAGACCCAGTACTTC. Protein: CASSPRLAGLETQYF.

This sequence joins TRBV7-9 and TRBJ1-2; possible D gene TRBD1, 5 bases. Trimming pared 5 bases from V and 0 bases from J, leaving 13 bases between. The germline CDR1 and CDR2 sequences are SEHNR and FQNEAQ (reference sequence). CDR3 length: 15 amino acids. The CDR3 DNA sequence: TGTGCCAGCAGCGTCGGGGAGGGACCTAACTATGGCTACACCTTC. This gives the protein CASSVGEGPNYGYTF.

The chain has TRBV29-1 and TRBJ2-3, with D possibly being TRBD2 (6 bases). Trimming shortened V by 3 bases and J by 0 bases, and 7 bases separated the two germline ends. Germline lookup yields CDR1 SQVTM and CDR2 ANQGSEA. The CDR3 spans 13 residues. The CDR3 DNA follows: TGCAGCGTTGACGGGGGAAGCACAGATACGCAGTATTTT. This codes for CSVDGGSTDTQYF.

As DNA, the CDR3 is TGCAGTGCTAGTAGAGATGTCTCCGAGCAGTACTTC. Translating it yields CSASRDVSEQYF. This chain uses TRBV20-1 with TRBJ2-7; no reliable D call. V was pared by 3 bases and J by 6 bases, with 12 bases between. The germline CDR1 and CDR2 sequences are DFQATT and SNEGSKA (reference sequence). This CDR3 contains 12 residues.

This chain links TRBV29-1 with TRBJ1-1; D may be TRBD1 (5 bases). CDR1 is SQVTM and CDR2 is ANQGSEA in the germline V gene. The CDR3 covers 16 residues. V lost 1 base and J 5 bases, leaving 20 bases between the germline ends. The CDR3 is CSVEGVVAREVTEAFF. CDR3 bases: TGCAGCGTTGAAGGGGTGGTGGCCAGGGAGGTTACTGAAGCTTTCTTT.

This clone was detected only once. CDR3 in amino acids: CASRDSGGDYNEQFF. The CDR3 DNA reads TGCGCCAGCAGAGATAGCGGGGGTGACTACAATGAGCAGTTCTTC. The V call is TRBV10-2, the J call TRBJ2-1; TRBD2 matches at 9 bases. Germline V gives CDR1 WSHSY, CDR2 SAAADI. Germline trimming cut 6 bases from V and 3 bases from J; bases unmatched to any gene: 6. This CDR3 contains 15 residues.